This TCR beta chain appears in the sequencing data of a study of shared T cell receptors in the human thymus. CDR3 length: 16 residues. J gave up 6 bases and V 4 bases, and 10 bases lay outside the gene matches. CDR1 is MNHEY and CDR2 is SMNVEV in the germline V gene (reference sequence). TCRdb's copy holds only in-frame clones and misses some; the assay was immunoSEQ multiplex PCR. This sample has more than 550,000 clones, with about 90% found just once. The sample was also reused in another study, on human thymus T cells. From that second work: Serving as donors were healthy Finnish infants, each of whom was having open corrective surgery for congenital heart defects. What appeared biased in thymic and blood repertoires was the usage of V and J genes.

The sample comprised thymocytes. The V and J genes are TRBV27 and TRBJ1-2; 11 positions match TRBD1. This clonotype originated in a boy younger than two with a congenital heart defect. The CDR3: CASSSLDPGQGDGYTF. Written as DNA, the CDR3 is TGTGCCAGCAGTTCCCTAGATCCGGGACAGGGGGATGGCTACACCTTC.